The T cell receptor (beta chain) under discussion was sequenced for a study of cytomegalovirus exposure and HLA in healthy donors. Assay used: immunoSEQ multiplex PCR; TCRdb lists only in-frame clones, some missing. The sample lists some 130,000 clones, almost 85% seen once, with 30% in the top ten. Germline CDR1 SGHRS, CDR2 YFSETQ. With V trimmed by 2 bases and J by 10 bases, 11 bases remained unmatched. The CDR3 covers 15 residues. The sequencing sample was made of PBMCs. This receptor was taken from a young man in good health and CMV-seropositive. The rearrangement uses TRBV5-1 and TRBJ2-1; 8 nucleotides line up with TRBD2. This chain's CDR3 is CASSFSNSGMEEQFF. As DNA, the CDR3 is TGCGCCAGCAGCTTCTCGAATAGCGGGATGGAGGAGCAGTTCTTC.